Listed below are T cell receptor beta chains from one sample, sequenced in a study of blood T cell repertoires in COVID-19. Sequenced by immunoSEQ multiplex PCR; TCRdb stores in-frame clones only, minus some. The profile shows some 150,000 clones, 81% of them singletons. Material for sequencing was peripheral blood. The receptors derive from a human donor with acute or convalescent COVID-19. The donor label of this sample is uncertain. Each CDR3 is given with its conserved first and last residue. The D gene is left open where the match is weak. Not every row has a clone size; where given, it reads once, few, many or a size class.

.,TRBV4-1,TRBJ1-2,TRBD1,CASSPDRVSLYGYTF,TGCGCCAGCAGCCCAGACAGGGTGTCCCTCTATGGCTACACCTTC
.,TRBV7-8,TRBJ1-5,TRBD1,CASSLGTGGINQPQHF,TGTGCCAGCAGCTTAGGCACAGGGGGTATCAATCAGCCCCAGCATTTT
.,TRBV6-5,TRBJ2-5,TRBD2,CASSWAGVQETQYF,TGTGCCAGCAGCTGGGCGGGGGTCCAAGAGACCCAGTACTTC
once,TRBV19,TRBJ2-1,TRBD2,CASSTLAGAFNEQFF,TGTGCCAGTAGTACGCTAGCGGGGGCGTTCAATGAGCAGTTCTTC
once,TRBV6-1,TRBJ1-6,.,CASSDTLRSPLHF,TGTGCCAGCAGTGACACTTTGAGGTCACCCCTCCACTTT
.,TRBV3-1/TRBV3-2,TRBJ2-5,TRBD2,CASRPSGGAQETQYF,TGTGCCAGCAGGCCTAGCGGGGGGGCCCAGGAGACCCAGTACTTC
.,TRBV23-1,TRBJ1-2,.,CASSPDSFYGYTF,TGCGCCAGCAGTCCGGACAGCTTCTATGGCTACACCTTC
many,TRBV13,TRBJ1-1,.,CASNPGHGNIMNTEAFF,TGTGCCAGCAATCCGGGACATGGTAATATCATGAACACTGAAGCTTTCTTT
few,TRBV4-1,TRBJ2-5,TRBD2,CASSLQRGGETQYF,TGCGCCAGCAGCCTGCAGCGGGGAGGGGAGACCCAGTACTTC
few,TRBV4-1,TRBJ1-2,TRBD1,CASSHFGTGAFWNGYTF,TGCGCCAGCAGCCATTTCGGGACAGGGGCTTTCTGGAATGGCTACACCTTC
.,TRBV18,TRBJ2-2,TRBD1,CASSPQGDTGELFF,TGTGCCAGCTCTCCCCAGGGGGACACCGGGGAGCTGTTTTTT
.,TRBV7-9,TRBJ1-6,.,CASSLEGVGTPLHF,TGTGCCAGCAGCTTAGAAGGGGTTGGGACACCCCTCCACTTT
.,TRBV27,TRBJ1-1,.,CASRPLGQYTEAFF,TGTGCCAGCAGACCCCTCGGACAGTACACTGAAGCTTTCTTT
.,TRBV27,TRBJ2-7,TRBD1,CASSLSRGPYEQYF,TGTGCCAGCAGTTTGTCCAGGGGGCCCTACGAGCAGTACTTC
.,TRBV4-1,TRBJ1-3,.,CASSQGSGTGNTIYF,TGCGCCAGCAGCCAAGGATCAGGTACTGGAAACACCATATATTTT
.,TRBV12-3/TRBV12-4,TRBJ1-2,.,CASRIYSYGYTF,TGTGCCAGCAGGATATACAGCTATGGCTACACCTTC
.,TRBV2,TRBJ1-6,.,CASSRPRESPLHF,TGTGCCAGCAGCCGACCAAGGGAGTCACCCCTCCACTTT
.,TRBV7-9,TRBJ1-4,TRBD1,CASSPGGQWNEKLFF,TGTGCCAGCAGCCCAGGGGGACAGTGGAATGAAAAACTGTTTTTT
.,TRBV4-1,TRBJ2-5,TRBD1,CASSQTTGVETQYF,TGCGCCAGCAGCCAGACGACAGGGGTCGAGACCCAGTACTTC
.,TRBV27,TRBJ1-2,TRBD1,CASSFLPGQGRGGYTF,TGTGCCAGCAGTTTCCTTCCCGGACAGGGGCGGGGAGGCTACACCTTC
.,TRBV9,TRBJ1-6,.,CASSSSGVQNSPLHF,TGTGCCAGCAGCTCCTCCGGGGTCCAAAATTCACCCCTCCACTTT
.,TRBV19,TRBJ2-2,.,CASASSANTGELFF,TGTGCCAGTGCCTCATCGGCGAACACCGGGGAGCTGTTTTTT
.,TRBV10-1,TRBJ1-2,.,CASSESISDGYTF,TGCGCCAGCAGTGAGTCGATATCGGATGGCTACACCTTC
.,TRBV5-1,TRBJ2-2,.,CASSIGTNAGELFF,TGCGCCAGCAGCATAGGGACAAACGCCGGGGAGCTGTTTTTT
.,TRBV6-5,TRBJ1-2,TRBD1,CASSSTGGGRANGYTF,TGTGCCAGCAGTTCTACAGGGGGAGGCAGGGCCAATGGCTACACCTTC
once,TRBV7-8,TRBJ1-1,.,CASSLHVNTEAFF,TGTGCCAGCAGCTTACATGTGAACACTGAAGCTTTCTTT
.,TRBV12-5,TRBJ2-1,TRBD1,CASGYGDRVDEQFF,TGTGCTAGTGGTTATGGGGACAGGGTGGATGAGCAGTTCTTC